This paragraph covers one TCR beta chain sequence. Its antigen is unknown. CDR1 is MNHNS and CDR2 is SASEGT in the germline V gene. The CDR3 covers 14 residues. After removal of 7 bases from V and 1 base from J, the junction contained 4 bases not matched to a gene. PCR amplification relied on 60 Vbeta primers (plus 13 Jbeta primers). Libraries were prepared by immunoSEQ multiplex PCR; TCRdb keeps only in-frame clonotypes and omits some of them. This table has around 90,000 clones, approximately 81% appearing once. Healthy bone marrow donors made up the donors. This record comes from a study of cytomegalovirus exposure and HLA in healthy donors. Study details: From HLA-typed donors, an early data release held around 80 million unique TCRs. Study-level results: An apparent linkage of common viral pathogens to several of the most significant clusters emerged in a later analysis.

The receptor was isolated from a woman aged 40-49 years in good health and CMV-seronegative. The sequenced sample consisted of PBMCs. The chain is built from TRBV6-1 and TRBJ2-3, with TRBD2 identical over 8 bases. The CDR3 region is CASNRAGGTDTQYF. The CDR3 DNA is TGTGCCAGCAACCGAGCGGGAGGCACAGATACGCAGTATTTT.